This T cell receptor beta chain appears in the sequencing data of a study of long-term antiretroviral therapy in people with HIV. Researchers ran immunoSEQ v3.0 at survey level. Some clones are missing from TCRdb's copy, which holds only in-frame ones; the method was immunoSEQ multiplex PCR. In the table there are roughly 44,000 clones, about 95% of which are singletons. Germline V gene sequence: CDR1 SNHLY, CDR2 FYNNEI. The CDR3 runs to 13 residues. This clone was seen only once. The junction departs from the called germline gene at one end, perhaps through a read error. V usage is TRBV2 and J usage is TRBJ2-7; D uncertain. This TCR was recovered from a woman aged 45 to 65 with HIV. The sequences come from unsorted PBMCs, collected 3.7 years after starting antiretroviral therapy. CDR3 sequence: CASSEALRGKKNF. The CDR3 region has the DNA TGTGCCAGCAGTGAAGCGCTTCGCGGAAAGAAGAACTTC.